The rows below give T cell receptor beta chains drawn from one sample of a study of cytomegalovirus exposure and HLA in healthy donors. Sequenced by immunoSEQ multiplex PCR; TCRdb stores in-frame clones only, minus some. The sample records 150,000 to 160,000 clones, more than 60% being singletons. The sample taken for sequencing was PBMCs. The receptors were sampled from a woman aged 40 to 49 in good health and CMV-seronegative. Both conserved end residues are part of each CDR3. The D gene is left open where the match is weak. The listing skips clone size in some rows; elsewhere it reads once, few, many or a size class.

j_call d_call clone_size v_call cdr3_nt cdr3_aa
TRBJ1-5 TRBD1 NA TRBV5-1 TGCGCCAGCAGCTTGGGAGACAGGGGGAATCAGCCCCAGCATTTT CASSLGDRGNQPQHF
TRBJ2-7 TRBD1 NA TRBV6-1 TGTGCCAGCACCCCGACTCGACAGGGAAACCACGAGCAGTACTTC CASTPTRQGNHEQYF
TRBJ1-5 NA NA TRBV10-3 TGTGCCATCAGTCGGGACATTAGCAATCAGCCCCAGCATTTT CAISRDISNQPQHF
TRBJ2-3 TRBD2 NA TRBV6-6 TGTGCCAGCAGTTACGAAGGGAGGGGAGATACGCAGTATTTT CASSYEGRGDTQYF
TRBJ2-1 TRBD1 NA TRBV7-2 TGTGCCAGCAGCCGCCCATCCAGACAGGGGAACAAATACAATGAGCAGTTCTTC CASSRPSRQGNKYNEQFF
TRBJ1-5 NA NA TRBV6-6 TGTGCCAGCAGTTACTCCAGGGATCCCAATCAGCCCCAGCATTTT CASSYSRDPNQPQHF
TRBJ2-2 TRBD1 NA TRBV5-4 TGTGCCAGCAGCTTGGGGCAGGGGGCACGCACCGGGGAGCTGTTTTTT CASSLGQGARTGELFF
TRBJ2-7 TRBD1 NA TRBV28 TGTGCCAGCAGCCCTGGGACAGGGAGTATGGAGCAGTACTTC CASSPGTGSMEQYF
TRBJ1-4 TRBD1 NA TRBV28 TGTGCCAGCAGCTTTCGGGACAGGGGCCTACTGAGTCCACCGACTAATGAAAAACTGTTTTTT CASSFRDRGLLSPPTNEKLFF
TRBJ1-2 NA NA TRBV27 TGTGCCAGCAGTCACCTAGAACAGGGCGGCGGCTACACCTTC CASSHLEQGGGYTF
TRBJ1-1 NA NA TRBV7-9 TGTGCCAGCAGCTTTAACGCGGAGGGCACTGAAGCTTTCTTT CASSFNAEGTEAFF
TRBJ1-2 TRBD1 NA TRBV5-6 TGTGCCAGCAGCGCCGACAGGGGAAGCTATGGCTACACCTTC CASSADRGSYGYTF
TRBJ2-6 NA NA TRBV5-1 TGCGCCAGCAGCCTAGGGGCAGGTTCCTCTGGGGCCAACGTCCTGACTTTC CASSLGAGSSGANVLTF
TRBJ1-2 NA few TRBV9 TGTGCCAGCAGCTCATTTGGGGGGGGGAAGAACTATGGCTACACCTTC CASSSFGGGKNYGYTF
TRBJ1-4 NA NA TRBV10-3 TGTGCCATCAGGACAGAAAATGAAAAACTGTTTTTT CAIRTENEKLFF
TRBJ2-7 TRBD1 NA TRBV5-1 TGCGCCAGCAGCCTTACCGGGACAGACTACGAGCAGTACTTC CASSLTGTDYEQYF
TRBJ1-2 TRBD1 NA TRBV10-2 TGCGCCAGCTGGGGGAGAGGGGGCTTTTATGGCTACACCTTC CASWGRGGFYGYTF
TRBJ2-7 TRBD1 NA TRBV28 TGTGCCAGCAGACAGGGGGTCTACGAGCAGTACTTC CASRQGVYEQYF
TRBJ1-2 NA NA TRBV10-3 TGTGCCATCAGTGATCCTAATCGGGACTATGGCTACACCTTC CAISDPNRDYGYTF
TRBJ2-7 TRBD2 NA TRBV4-2 TGTGCCAGCAGCCAAGATGAGGGTAGCGGGAGCGAGCAGTACTTC CASSQDEGSGSEQYF